The 9 T cell receptor beta chains reported below all come from one sample, sequenced in a study of early T cells in non-severe SARS-CoV-2 infection. TCRdb called the 5' RACE reads again in MiXCR, with one record for every CDR3 protein. The sample lists 75,000 to 80,000 distinct CDR3 sequences, 15% to 20% occurring once. Sequenced input: whole blood. The receptors originated from an adult who was a healthcare worker with PCR-confirmed SARS-CoV-2 infection or an uninfected control (not recorded which).

This clonotype occurred a few times. The rearrangement links TRBV12-3 or TRBV12-4 to TRBJ1-4, with D tentatively TRBD1 (5 bases). The CDR3 has 15 residues. V dropped 4 bases and J dropped 1 base, with 10 bases sitting between them. In DNA, the CDR3 is TGTGCCAGCAGTTCCCTGCAGGGAACTAATGAAAAACTGTTTTTT. Its translation: CASSSLQGTNEKLFF.

This clonotype was recorded once. V gene TRBV9 combines with J gene TRBJ2-3, with 7 bases aligning to TRBD2. CDR3 length: 15 residues. Germline lookup yields CDR1 SGDLS and CDR2 YYNGEE. Losses at the gene ends were 2 bases for V and 3 bases for J; bases not matched to a gene: 6. CDR3 DNA: TGTGCCAGCAGCGTCTGGACTAGTGGGACAGATACGCAGTATTTT. This gives the protein CASSVWTSGTDTQYF.

The chain recombines TRBV20-1 with TRBJ2-1, with D possibly being TRBD1 or TRBD2 (5 bases each). The CDR3 covers 13 residues. Trimming took 4 bases from V and 3 from J, leaving 10 bases between them. Germline CDR1 is DFQATT and CDR2 is SNEGSKA (reference sequence). The CDR3 DNA sequence: TGCAGTGCTACGGGGACCCGCTACAATGAGCAGTTCTTC. It codes for CSATGTRYNEQFF.

At least ten counts were recorded for this clonotype. One junction end disagrees with the germline gene, perhaps due to a read error. J is TRBJ2-1 and V is TRBV7-7, with a weak D call TRBD2 (5 bases). This CDR3 is 15 amino acids long. In germline, CDR1 is SSHAT, CDR2 FNYEAQ (reference sequence). The CDR3 coding sequence is TGTGCTAGCAGCCGGGGTGCGGAAGGTTACAATGAGCAGTTCTTC. It yields the protein CASSRGAEGYNEQFF.

A few counts support this clonotype. As DNA, the CDR3 is TGTGCCAGCAGCCTCGGACAGGGCCTTCAGCCCCAGCATTTT. It encodes CASSLGQGLQPQHF. The V gene is TRBV3-1, the J gene TRBJ1-5; TRBD1 matches at 8 bases. The CDR3 sequence is 14 residues long. V shed 4 bases, J shed 6 bases, and the junction held 5 bases outside the gene matches. Germline-derived CDR1 and CDR2 are LGHDT and YNNKEL (reference sequence).

The chain recombines TRBV20-1 with TRBJ2-7, with 10 bases aligning to TRBD1. The germline gives CDR1 DFQATT, CDR2 SNEGSKA (reference sequence). V trimming: 4 bases; J trimming: 4 bases; junction bases outside the gene matches: 10. The CDR3 spans 15 residues. The CDR3 sequence: CSANPGQGKSYEQYF. In DNA, the CDR3 is TGCAGTGCTAACCCGGGACAGGGGAAATCGTACGAGCAGTACTTC.

The CDR3 nucleotides are TGCAGCGTTGTAAGGGGGGCTGAAGCTTTCTTT. As protein: CSVVRGAEAFF. The chain uses TRBV29-1 and TRBJ1-1; TRBD1 is a possible D gene (6 bases). The CDR3 is made up of 11 amino acids. The ends were cut back, 4 bases at V and 6 bases at J, with 9 bases in the middle. Germline V lookup: CDR1 SQVTM, CDR2 ANQGSEA.

This clonotype was counted once. The gene calls are TRBV28 and TRBJ2-2; a possible D gene is TRBD1 (5 bases). The CDR3 totals 16 residues. Trimming took off 6 bases at V and 0 bases at J, with 14 bases between the two ends. Per the germline V gene, CDR1 is MDHEN and CDR2 is SYDVKM. The DNA of the CDR3 is TGTGCCAGCAGCCCCCGGACAAAATCGAACACCGGGGAGCTGTTTTTT. It yields the protein CASSPRTKSNTGELFF. Drawing the rest from reference TRBV28 and TRBJ2-2, the complete variable domain is DVKVTQSSRYLVKRTGEKVFLECVQDMDHENMFWYRQDPGLGLRLIYFSYDVKMKEKGDIPEGYSVSREKKERFSLILESASTNQTSMYLCASSPRTKSNTGELFFGEGSRLTVL.

Only a few counts were recorded for this clonotype. The rearrangement uses TRBV5-5 and TRBJ2-3; 9 bases align to TRBD1. The CDR3 spans 16 residues. V lost 2 bases to trimming and J lost 1 base; unmatched junction nucleotides: 5. The germline V gene has CDR1 SGHKS and CDR2 YYEKEE (reference sequence). CDR3 sequence: CASSLQGALGTDTQYF. The CDR3 DNA reads TGTGCCAGCAGCTTACAGGGGGCGCTCGGCACAGATACGCAGTATTTT.